A single TCR beta chain is shown here with its context. This sample is part of a study of blood T cell repertoires in COVID-19. Study-wide context: Spain, Italy and the United States supplied samples that represented acute and convalescent COVID-19. The cDNA or gDNA used as material had been derived from T cells, B-cell-depleted T cells, or PBMCs.

Germline CDR1 and CDR2: SGDLS and YYNGEE. Losses at the gene ends were 0 bases for V and 3 bases for J; bases not matched to a gene: 6. There are 15 residues in the CDR3. In the authors' methods: Quantification of nucleated cells was approximated via reference gene primer amplification. The protocol was immunoSEQ multiplex PCR, while the TCRdb copy is restricted to in-frame clones and leaves out a portion. V, J and clone size derive from that table, while D and trimming were established from the DNA sequence. The sample holds around 160,000 clones, around 81% seen once. Sequencing was performed on peripheral blood. The rearrangement joins TRBV9 to TRBJ2-7; 7 nucleotides match TRBD1. This clonotype was sampled from a woman in her 40s with active or convalescent COVID-19. CDR3 in DNA: TGTGCCAGCAGCGTAGTTGGGACAGCTATCTACGAGCAGTACTTC. Amino acid sequence: CASSVVGTAIYEQYF.